What follows are 28 T cell receptor beta chains derived from one specimen sequenced in a study of tumor and adjacent non-tumor tissue in lung cancer (dated by TCRdb to the late 2010s). RNA was isolated from bulk unsorted tissue, and RNA quality was assessed with a NanoDrop ND-1000 and an Agilent 2100. The library came from multiplex PCR. The sample was run on an Illumina HiSeq 2500. TCRbeta libraries were constructed through three rounds of nested PCR with primers (Table S4) according to protocols adapted from ARM-PCR. The public reads were quality trimmed at Q25 with fastp and then assembled into clones with MiXCR by TCRdb, keeping productive beta chains. Each CDR3 protein gets just one entry, which takes the most common genes and DNA from the rows behind it. This sample has 70,000 or so distinct CDR3 sequences in its table, and around 60% of those were observed once. Around 20% of the sample belongs to the ten largest clones.

Material: lung tumor tissue. The receptor set was obtained from a man aged 50-59 years with non-small cell lung cancer.

This rearrangement joins TRBV5-1 to TRBJ1-2, with D possibly TRBD1 on 6 matching bases. Germline V gene sequence: CDR1 SGHRS, CDR2 YFSETQ. The CDR3 is 13 residues long. Trimming cost V 4 bases and J 8 bases, with 15 bases left between them. The CDR3 region has the DNA TGCGCCAGCAGCAAGGGACATACCTACGGCTACACCTTC. Translated: CASSKGHTYGYTF.

As for this clonotype: A much more abundant neighbour one base away suggests this may be a read error. This chain uses TRBV2 with TRBJ2-3; weak D call: TRBD2 (6 bases). Trimming shortened V by 7 bases and J by 0 bases, and 17 bases separated the two germline ends. The length of the CDR3 is 16 residues. The V gene's germline CDR1 is SNHLY and CDR2 FYNNEI. The CDR3 protein is CASTYGGSTSTDTQYF. As DNA, the CDR3 is TGTGCCAGCACCTACGGGGGATCCACCAGCACAGATACGCAGTATTTT.

On this clonotype: A junction end diverges from the germline sequence, so it may reflect a read error. This chain joins TRBV11-2 and TRBJ2-5; weak D call: TRBD2 (5 bases). This CDR3 region has 16 residues. Per germline, CDR1 SGHAT and CDR2 FQNNGV. CDR3 DNA: TGTGCCAGCAGCTTAGGGGTGGCGGCAGGATGGGAGACCCACTACTTC. Translating it yields CASSLGVAAGWETHYF.

This clonotype was observed many times. The chain combines TRBV6-5 with TRBJ1-5; perhaps TRBD1 as D (5 bases). Germline loops: CDR1 MNHEY, CDR2 SVGAGI. Between the trimmed V and J ends, which lost 5 bases and 7 bases, there was a span of 15 bases. The CDR3 has 14 residues. The CDR3 here is CASSAPGGEQPQHF. CDR3 DNA: TGTGCCAGCAGTGCTCCGGGGGGGGAGCAGCCCCAGCATTTT.

This clonotype was picked up many times. V gene TRBV6-1 combines with J gene TRBJ2-7; unclear D gene. Trimming took off 8 bases at V and 3 bases at J, with 11 bases between the two ends. The CDR3 extends over 12 amino acids. Germline values: CDR1 MNHNS, CDR2 SASEGT. Written as DNA, the CDR3 is TGTGCCAGCGATTCGCTATTCTACGAGCAGTACTTC. This gives the protein CASDSLFYEQYF.

Notes on this clonotype: At one of its ends the junction is not consistent with the germline gene, which may arise from a read error. The rearrangement uses TRBV6-2 or TRBV6-3 and TRBJ2-1, with 13 nucleotides matching TRBD2. This CDR3 is built from 15 residues. CDR1 and CDR2 (germline): MNHEY, SVGEGT. The CDR3 bases are TGTGCCAACAGTACTAGCGGGAGGGTATACAATGAGCAGTTCTTC. The encoded protein is CANSTSGRVYNEQFF.

In the case of this clonotype: The junction shows a germline mismatch at one end, possibly a read error. The chain carries TRBV12-3 or TRBV12-4 and TRBJ1-1; D remains unclear. This CDR3 region has 15 residues. The CDR3 DNA is TGTACCAGCAGTTACCGACGGGAGATGAACATTGAGGCTTTCTTT. As protein: CTSSYRREMNIEAFF.

In this sample, this clonotype turned up many times. The J gene is TRBJ2-1, the V gene TRBV4-2, with 9 bases fitting TRBD2. V lost 4 bases to trimming and J lost 4 bases; unmatched junction nucleotides: 11. This CDR3 spans 17 amino acids. Germline-derived CDR1 and CDR2 are LGHNA and YNFKEQ. The CDR3 here is CASSLQGASGVYNEQFF. The CDR3 bases are TGTGCCAGCAGCCTCCAAGGGGCTAGCGGGGTGTACAATGAGCAGTTCTTC.

The sample holds a few counts of this clonotype. The germline gene is not matched at one end of the junction; a read error may be the cause. The chain carries TRBV10-3 and TRBJ2-1, with 12 bases matching TRBD2. CDR1 and CDR2 (germline): ENHRY, SYGVKD. The CDR3 sequence is 16 residues long. DNA of the CDR3: TGTGCCACCAGTGGGGCTAGCGGGAGGGCCACGGGAGAGCAGTTCTTC. Protein: CATSGASGRATGEQFF.

V gene TRBV5-8 combines with J gene TRBJ2-7, with 8 bases aligning to TRBD1. This CDR3 spans 15 amino acids. V was pared by 1 base and J by 0 bases, with 3 bases of the junction left unmatched. Germline values: CDR1 SGHTS, CDR2 YDEGEE. CDR3 region: CASSLWTGSSYEQYF. The CDR3 nucleotides are TGTGCCAGCAGCTTGTGGACAGGGTCCTCCTACGAGCAGTACTTC. Full variable domain (outside the CDR3, taken from reference TRBV5-8 and TRBJ2-7): EAGVTQSPTHLIKTRGQQATLRCSPISGHTSVYWYQQALGLGLQFLLWYDEGEERNRGNFPPRFSGRQFPNYSSELNVNALELEDSALYLCASSLWTGSSYEQYFGPGTRLTVT.

V and J are TRBV6-6 and TRBJ1-6; D remains unclear. The CDR3 has 17 amino acids. Trimming pared 2 bases from V and 8 bases from J, leaving 19 bases between. Germline V gives CDR1 MNHNY, CDR2 SVGAGI (reference sequence). Here the CDR3 reads CASSYRETSSYDSPLHF. The CDR3 nucleotides are TGTGCCAGCAGTTACCGTGAGACGAGCTCGTATGATTCACCCCTCCACTTT.

Concerning this clonotype: One junction end disagrees with the germline gene, perhaps due to a read error. The chain carries TRBV6-1 and TRBJ2-2; no definite D call. Germline values: CDR1 MNHNS, CDR2 SASEGT. The CDR3 runs to 15 residues. In DNA form, the CDR3 reads TGCGCCAGCAGCCGACATGGAATCAACACCGGGGAGCTGTTTTTT. Encoded protein: CASSRHGINTGELFF.

About this clonotype itself: A read error may account for a junction end that differs from germline. The chain combines TRBV10-2 with TRBJ1-5; unclear D gene. The CDR3 length is 15 residues. Germline V gene data show CDR1 as WSHSY and CDR2 as SAAADI. CDR3 nucleotide sequence: TGCGTCAACAGTGAGTCGACTCTTAGCAATCAGCCTCAGCATTTT. It yields the protein CVNSESTLSNQPQHF.

This clonotype was seen at least ten times. The CDR3 nucleotides are TGTGCCAGCAGTGAATTGGGGGGAAATAATTCACCCCTCCACTTT. Amino acids: CASSELGGNNSPLHF. The chain has TRBV6-1 and TRBJ1-6, with D tentatively TRBD1 (5 bases). Trimming cost V 2 bases and J 5 bases, with 10 bases left between them. The V gene's germline CDR1 is MNHNS and CDR2 SASEGT. The CDR3 extends over 15 amino acids.

This sequence joins TRBV29-1 and TRBJ2-5, with D possibly being TRBD2 (6 bases). The V gene lost 4 bases and the J gene lost 5 bases, with 11 bases spanning the gap. This CDR3 contains 12 residues. From germline, CDR1 is SQVTM and CDR2 ANQGSEA. CDR3 amino acids: CSVGGMWETQYF. DNA for the CDR3: TGCAGCGTTGGCGGGATGTGGGAGACCCAGTACTTC.

In its sample, this clonotype was seen a few times. The rearrangement links TRBV2 to TRBJ2-1; 9 bases fit TRBD2. The CDR3 is 16 amino acids. Trimming took 8 bases from V and 4 from J; bases not matched to a gene: 12. CDR1 SNHLY and CDR2 FYNNEI come from the germline V gene. The CDR3 DNA reads TGTGCCAGCCTTGACTGGCGACTAGCGGATTACAATGAGCAGTTCTTC. Protein sequence: CASLDWRLADYNEQFF.

As for this clonotype: A read error may be the cause here, since a much bigger clone is one base away. This chain joins TRBV7-3 and TRBJ2-3, with D unclear. This CDR3 has 13 residues. From germline, CDR1 is SGHTA and CDR2 FQGTGA. Trimming removed 5 bases at V and 6 bases at J, with 12 bases between. CDR3: CASSPDGLDTQYF. CDR3 DNA: TGTGCCAGCAGCCCCGACGGTCTGGATACGCAGTATTTT.

This clonotype showed up just a few times. Since a much larger clone is just one base distant, this may be a read error. The conserved closing phenylalanine or tryptophan is absent in this CDR3, likely reflecting a read error. J is TRBJ2-5 and V is TRBV5-1; no clear D. This CDR3 has 13 amino acids. Germline V gene data show CDR1 as SGHRS and CDR2 as YFSETQ. Trimming removed 4 bases from V and 2 bases from J, with 9 bases in between. The CDR3 bases are TGCGCCAGCAGCAGTTCAATTCAAGAGACCCAGTACATC. Translating it yields CASSSSIQETQYI.

This clonotype was seen only once. The junction shows a germline mismatch at one end, possibly a read error. The gene calls are TRBV5-6 and TRBJ2-3; TRBD2 aligns across 7 bases. CDR1 and CDR2 from the germline V gene are SGHDT and YYEEEE. There are 17 residues in the CDR3. CDR3 in amino acids: CASSLSSWMTSTDTRYF. In DNA, the CDR3 is TGTGCCAGCAGCTTGTCTAGCTGGATGACTAGCACAGATACGCGGTATTTT.

The J gene is TRBJ2-1, the V gene TRBV6-7; D ambiguous. TRBV6-7 is noted as an ORF with a role that remains uncertain. The CDR3 has 13 residues. The ends were cut back, 10 bases at V and 0 bases at J, with 10 bases in the middle. The CDR3, as DNA: TGTGCCAAGCCCCGCGACTCCTACAATGAGCAGTTCTTC. Translation gives CAKPRDSYNEQFF.

This clonotype was counted ten times or more. The rearrangement uses TRBV7-9 and TRBJ2-1; D perhaps matches TRBD2 (5 bases). The CDR3 totals 14 residues. Trimming removed 2 bases from V and 10 bases from J, with 15 bases in between. Germline CDR1 reads SEHNR; CDR2 reads FQNEAQ (reference sequence). CDR3 region: CASSLRGPGVEQFF. CDR3 bases: TGTGCCAGCAGCTTAAGAGGTCCCGGGGTCGAGCAGTTCTTC.

The rearrangement links TRBV5-5 to TRBJ1-2; D gene uncertain. The germline gives CDR1 SGHKS, CDR2 YYEKEE (reference sequence). This CDR3 spans 12 amino acids. V was cut by 8 bases and J by 8 bases, with 16 bases left in between. The CDR3 DNA follows: TGTGCCAGGAGCCAAGAAATAGGAGGCTACACCTTC. Amino acids: CARSQEIGGYTF.

The chain has TRBV29-1 and TRBJ1-5; no definite D call. Germline V gene lookup returns CDR1 SQVTM and CDR2 ANQGSEA. V was pared by 4 bases and J by 6 bases, with 13 bases between. The length of the CDR3 is 13 residues. CDR3 residues: CSVAPGNSQPQHF. As DNA, the CDR3 is TGCAGCGTTGCACCAGGTAACAGTCAGCCCCAGCATTTT.

Turning to this clonotype: A much larger clonotype is one base distant, so this may be a read error. The CDR3 DNA reads as TGTGCCAACAGCATAGCGGGGCCGTCTTCCGAGCAGTACTTC. This codes for CANSIAGPSSEQYF. This sequence joins TRBV12-3 or TRBV12-4 and TRBJ2-7, with TRBD2 matching 8 bases. V gave up 10 bases and J gave up 6 bases; unmatched junction bases: 14. There are 14 residues in the CDR3.

This clonotype was picked up many times. This chain uses TRBV6-5 with TRBJ1-5; TRBD1 matches 9 bases. With 6 bases clipped from V and 3 bases from J, the junction kept 6 bases outside the gene matches. This CDR3 has 15 amino acids. Germline V lookup: CDR1 MNHEY, CDR2 SVGAGI. In nucleotides, the CDR3 is TGTGCCAGCAGGGAGACAGGGGGTCTCAATCAGCCCCAGCATTTT. Translating gives CASRETGGLNQPQHF.

This clonotype was recorded many times. The J gene is TRBJ2-1, the V gene TRBV6-6; no clear D. Trimming left V 2 bases short and J 0 bases short, with 17 bases between. The germline V gene has CDR1 MNHNY and CDR2 SVGAGI (reference sequence). This CDR3 spans 18 amino acids. CDR3 residues: CASSYPSGPSSSYNEQFF. CDR3 nucleotides: TGTGCCAGCAGTTACCCTTCAGGACCGTCAAGCTCCTACAATGAGCAGTTCTTC.

In its sample, this clonotype was seen a few times. The chain recombines TRBV6-5 with TRBJ2-3, with D unclear. The CDR3 consists of 17 residues. Trimming stripped 2 bases from V and 0 bases from J, with 15 bases between. CDR1 MNHEY and CDR2 SVGAGI come from the germline V gene. CDR3 nucleotides: TGTGCCAGCAGTTACGGCTTGCCTAACTCTAGCACAGATACGCAGTATTTT. Its protein product is CASSYGLPNSSTDTQYF.

The V gene is TRBV28, the J gene TRBJ2-7, with D uncertain. V lost 3 bases and J 7 bases, leaving 16 bases between the germline ends. Germline V lookup: CDR1 MDHEN, CDR2 SYDVKM. CDR3 length: 14 amino acids. The CDR3 DNA is TGTGCCAGCAGTTTGCAGGACCCCCCTCGGGAGCAGTACTTC. This translates into CASSLQDPPREQYF.